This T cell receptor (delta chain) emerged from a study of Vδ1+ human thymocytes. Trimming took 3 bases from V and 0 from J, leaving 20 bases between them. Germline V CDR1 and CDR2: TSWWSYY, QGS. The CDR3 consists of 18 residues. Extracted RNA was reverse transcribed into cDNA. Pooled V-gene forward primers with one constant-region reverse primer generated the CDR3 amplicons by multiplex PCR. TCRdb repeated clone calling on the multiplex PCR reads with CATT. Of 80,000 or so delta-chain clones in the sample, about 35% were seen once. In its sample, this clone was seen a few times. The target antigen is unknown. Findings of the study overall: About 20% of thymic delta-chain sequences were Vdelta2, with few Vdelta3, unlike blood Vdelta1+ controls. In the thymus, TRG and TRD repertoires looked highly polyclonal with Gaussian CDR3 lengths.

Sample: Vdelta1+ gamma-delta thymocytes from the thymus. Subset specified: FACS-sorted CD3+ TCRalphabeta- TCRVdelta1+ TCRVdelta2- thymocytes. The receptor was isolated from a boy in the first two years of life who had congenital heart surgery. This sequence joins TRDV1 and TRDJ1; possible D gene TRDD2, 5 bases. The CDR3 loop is CALGDPTTVLSYTDKLIF. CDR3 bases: TGTGCTCTTGGGGACCCTACTACGGTTCTATCCTACACCGATAAACTCATCTTT.